This TCR beta chain was recovered during a study of chemoradiotherapy in HPV16-positive cancers. Study summary: Functional T-cell assays on a couple of HPV16-positive patients' cells defined candidate HPV-specific clones and common TCR motifs. General study points: Only a couple of HPV16-positive patients supplied the functional HPV-specificity definition. In HPV16-positive patients, HPV-responsive T-cell expansion tracked better recurrence-free survival.

The length of the CDR3 is 13 residues. Trimming pared 7 bases from V and 9 bases from J, leaving 14 bases between. The germline V gene encodes CDR1 SGHNT and CDR2 YYREEE (reference sequence). The repertoire was sequenced with immunoSEQ multiplex PCR; TCRdb's copy has only in-frame clones and lacks some. Of just under 40,000 clones in the sample, more than 65% are singletons; the top ten hold 4.5% to 5.5%. As to this clone: Its antigen remains unknown.

J is TRBJ1-6 and V is TRBV5-4; D gene unclear. This TCR came from a human donor with HPV-associated anogenital cancer. Sequenced here: blood, sampled from a patient who underwent chemoradiotherapy. CDR3 nucleotides: TGTGCCAGCGGTACGGGTCAATCTTCACCCCTCCACTTT. It specifies CASGTGQSSPLHF.